The T cell receptor (beta chain) under discussion was sequenced for a study of OX40 agonist ivuxolimab in advanced cancers. Study-level information: An anti-OX40 (CD134) antibody with agonistic activity, ivuxolimab, was administered to patients.

The data were produced by immunoSEQ multiplex PCR, yet TCRdb's version contains in-frame clones alone and is incomplete. The profile shows some 80,000 clones, roughly 86% of them singletons. The cohort excluded patients with autoimmune disease history or systemic immunosuppression. This material consisted of CD4+ or CD8+ T cells sorted from blood, taken in a trial of the OX40 agonist ivuxolimab. This TCR was sampled from an adult with an advanced solid tumor such as melanoma, head and neck, liver or kidney cancer.

The CDR3 loop is CASGRLGEQFF. CDR3 nucleotides: TGTGCTAGTGGTCGGCTGGGTGAGCAGTTCTTC. V gene TRBV12-5 combines with J gene TRBJ2-1; the D is unclear. V dropped 5 bases and J dropped 9 bases, with 8 bases sitting between them. Germline V gene data show CDR1 as LGHNT and CDR2 as FRNRAP. The CDR3 covers 11 residues.